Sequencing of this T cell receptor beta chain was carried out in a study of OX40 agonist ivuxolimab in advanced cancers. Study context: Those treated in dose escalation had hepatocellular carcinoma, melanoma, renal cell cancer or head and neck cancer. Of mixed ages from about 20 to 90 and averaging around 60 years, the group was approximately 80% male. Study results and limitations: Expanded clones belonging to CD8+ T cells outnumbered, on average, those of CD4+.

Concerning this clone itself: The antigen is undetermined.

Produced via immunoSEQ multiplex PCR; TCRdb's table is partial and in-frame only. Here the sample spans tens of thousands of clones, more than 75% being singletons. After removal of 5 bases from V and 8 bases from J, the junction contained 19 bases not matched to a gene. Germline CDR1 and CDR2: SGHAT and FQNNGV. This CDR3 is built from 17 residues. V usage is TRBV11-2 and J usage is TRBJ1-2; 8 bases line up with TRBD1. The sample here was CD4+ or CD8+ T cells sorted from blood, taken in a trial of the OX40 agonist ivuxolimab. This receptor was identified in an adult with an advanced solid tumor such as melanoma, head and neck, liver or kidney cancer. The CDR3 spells CASSPRATGATPKGYTF. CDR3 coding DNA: TGTGCCAGCAGCCCGAGAGCGACAGGGGCGACACCCAAGGGCTACACCTTC.